These 22 T cell receptor beta chains came from one sample sequenced in a study of T-cell memory formation after mild COVID-19. TCRdb re-analysed the 5' RACE reads in MiXCR, keeping a single row per CDR3 protein. The sample shows a few hundred thousand distinct CDR3 sequences, 24% of them seen only once. Sequenced: PBMCs or a T cell subset sorted from them (not recorded which). These receptors all stem from an adult woman who had mild COVID-19 (a few samples of this study predate the infection). Cell type and time point are not known.

This clonotype was picked up a small number of times. V gene TRBV20-1 combines with J gene TRBJ2-1; TRBD2 aligns across 12 bases. This CDR3 has 15 residues. Trimming cost V 2 bases and J 7 bases; bases outside gene matches: 6. The germline CDR1 and CDR2 sequences are DFQATT and SNEGSKA (reference sequence). The CDR3 DNA reads TGCAGTGCTAGATGGCTAGCGGGGGGGCTTAATGAGCAGTTCTTC. Its translation: CSARWLAGGLNEQFF.

The chain is built from TRBV15 and TRBJ2-7, with 7 bases identical to TRBD1. The ends lost 5 bases at V and 5 bases at J; junction bases unmatched: 6. The germline V gene has CDR1 LNHNV and CDR2 YYDKDF (reference sequence). The CDR3 consists of 13 residues. CDR3 protein: CATSDREGNEQYF. The CDR3 nucleotides are TGTGCCACCAGCGACAGGGAAGGAAACGAGCAGTACTTC.

The sample holds a few counts of this clonotype. The chain is built from TRBV14 and TRBJ1-1, with a weak D call TRBD1 (5 bases). Germline CDR1 reads SGHDN; CDR2 reads FVKESK. CDR3 length equals 13 residues. V shed 3 bases and J shed 3 bases, with 8 bases lying between them. The CDR3 coding sequence is TGTGCCAGCAGCCAGGGGGTGGACACTGAAGCTTTCTTT. Its translation: CASSQGVDTEAFF.

The chain couples TRBV4-3 to TRBJ2-7; 13 bases fit TRBD2. The trim removed 4 bases at V and 0 bases at J, leaving 6 bases unmatched. Germline V gives CDR1 LGHNA, CDR2 YSLEER. The CDR3 length is 17 residues. In DNA form, the CDR3 reads TGCGCCAGCAGCCCCGGGACTAGCGGGATAGACTCCTACGAGCAGTACTTC. Protein product: CASSPGTSGIDSYEQYF.

A few counts support this clonotype. This sequence joins TRBV30 and TRBJ2-7; TRBD1 matches at 9 bases. V shed 1 base, J shed 2 bases, and the junction held 18 bases outside the gene matches. This CDR3 is 19 amino acids long. The germline CDR1 and CDR2 sequences are GTSNPN and SVGIG (reference sequence). CDR3 nucleotide sequence: TGTGCCTGGAGTGGGCCCCGGGACAGGGAGCGGAGCGGACCCTACGAGCAGTACTTC. It translates to CAWSGPRDRERSGPYEQYF.

This clonotype was observed a handful of times. The chain uses TRBV10-3 and TRBJ1-5, with D possibly TRBD1 on 5 matching bases. The length of the CDR3 is 13 residues. The V and J ends lost 10 bases and 6 bases respectively, with 16 bases between them. Germline CDR1 and CDR2: ENHRY and SYGVKD. The CDR3 protein is CATLGDRRQPQHF. The CDR3 coding sequence is TGTGCCACCTTGGGGGACCGGCGTCAGCCCCAGCATTTT.

This clonotype turned up a few times. The chain combines TRBV5-6 with TRBJ2-3; D unclear. The length of the CDR3 is 15 residues. Germline values: CDR1 SGHDT, CDR2 YYEEEE. V shed 0 bases and J shed 3 bases, with 11 bases lying between them. The CDR3 region has the DNA TGTGCCAGCAGCTTGGGCGCGAAGGGAACAGATACGCAGTATTTT. Residues: CASSLGAKGTDTQYF.

This clonotype was detected only a few times. J is TRBJ2-7 and V is TRBV5-1; either TRBD1 or TRBD2 may supply D (5 bases each). Deletions cut 2 bases from V and 6 bases from J, with 12 bases between. CDR1 is SGHRS and CDR2 is YFSETQ in the germline V gene. The length of the CDR3 is 13 residues. CDR3 in DNA: TGCGCCAGCAGCTTAGGAGGAAGGGGCGAGCAGTACTTC. This translates into CASSLGGRGEQYF.

This chain connects TRBV30 to TRBJ2-7, with D unresolved. The V gene's germline CDR1 is GTSNPN and CDR2 SVGIG (reference sequence). With 2 bases removed from V and 5 bases from J, the gap between germline ends came to 10 bases. This CDR3 is 12 amino acids long. CDR3 sequence: CAWSKWGNEQYF. The CDR3 DNA follows: TGTGCCTGGAGTAAGTGGGGAAACGAGCAGTACTTC.

J is TRBJ1-5 and V is TRBV12-3 or TRBV12-4; D is unresolved. This CDR3 contains 12 residues. V was cut by 5 bases and J by 5 bases, with 7 bases left in between. The DNA for the CDR3 is TGTGCCAGCAGTCCCGGGTATCAGCCCCAGCATTTT. It yields the protein CASSPGYQPQHF.

The chain links TRBV5-5 to TRBJ1-2; D remains ambiguous. This CDR3 is built from 15 residues. In germline, CDR1 is SGHKS, CDR2 YYEKEE (reference sequence). Trimming stripped 1 base from V and 6 bases from J, with 16 bases between. The CDR3, as DNA: TGTGCCAGCAGCTTGCTCCTTTGGGCTGAGGATGGCTACACCTTC. As protein: CASSLLLWAEDGYTF.

This clonotype has a handful of counts. The rearrangement joins TRBV9 to TRBJ1-2, with TRBD1 identical over 7 bases. J was trimmed by 4 bases and V by 0 bases; bases with no gene match: 9. CDR1 is SGDLS and CDR2 is YYNGEE in the germline V gene. This CDR3 contains 16 residues. CDR3 region: CASSVDPGQVGYGYTF. The DNA for the CDR3 is TGTGCCAGCAGCGTAGACCCCGGACAGGTTGGCTATGGCTACACCTTC.

The chain combines TRBV9 with TRBJ1-2, with D uncertain. Trimming left V 5 bases short and J 0 bases short, with 8 bases between. Germline V gene sequence: CDR1 SGDLS, CDR2 YYNGEE. This CDR3 contains 13 residues. The CDR3, as DNA: TGTGCCAGCAGGGGAGGGCCTAACTATGGCTACACCTTC. Its translation: CASRGGPNYGYTF.

In this sample, this clonotype turned up a few times. This chain uses TRBV11-1 with TRBJ1-1; weak D call: TRBD1 (5 bases). CDR3 length equals 15 residues. Germline lookup yields CDR1 SGHAT and CDR2 FQDESV (reference sequence). V lost 5 bases and J 3 bases, leaving 16 bases between the germline ends. The CDR3 nucleotides are TGTGCCAGCAGCAGCTTACCCACAGGACACACTGAAGCTTTCTTT. It specifies CASSSLPTGHTEAFF.

This chain joins TRBV24-1 and TRBJ2-3; D is perhaps TRBD2 (6 bases). The CDR3 runs 15 residues. Germline values: CDR1 KGHDR, CDR2 SFDVKD. Deletions cut 4 bases from V and 2 bases from J, with 12 bases between. The CDR3 sequence: CATSDPGLLTDTQYF. The CDR3, as DNA: TGTGCCACCAGTGACCCGGGACTCCTCACAGATACGCAGTATTTT.

This clonotype was counted a few times. This rearrangement joins TRBV5-1 to TRBJ2-7; possibly TRBD1 or TRBD2 for D (5 bases each). The CDR3 runs 14 residues. Trimming stripped 0 bases from V and 2 bases from J, with 9 bases between. From germline, CDR1 is SGHRS and CDR2 YFSETQ. This CDR3 reads CASSLDLGPYEQYF. As DNA, the CDR3 is TGCGCCAGCAGCTTGGATTTGGGACCCTACGAGCAGTACTTC. The full variable domain, its missing parts supplied by reference TRBV5-1 and TRBJ2-7, is KAGVTQTPRYLIKTRGQQVTLSCSPISGHRSVSWYQQTPGQGLQFLFEYFSETQRNKGNFPGRFSGRQFSNSRSEMNVSTLELGDSALYLCASSLDLGPYEQYFGPGTRLTVT.

This clonotype was counted many times. The V call is TRBV7-9, the J call TRBJ2-5; D tentatively fits TRBD1 or TRBD2 (6 bases each). In germline, CDR1 is SEHNR, CDR2 FQNEAQ (reference sequence). This CDR3 is 14 amino acids long. Between the trimmed V and J ends, which lost 5 bases and 2 bases, there was a span of 12 bases. CDR3 amino acids: CASSGSGAQETQYF. As DNA, the CDR3 is TGTGCCAGCAGCGGCTCGGGGGCTCAAGAGACCCAGTACTTC.

The genes are TRBV14 and TRBJ2-1, with 8 bases fitting TRBD2. The length of the CDR3 is 15 residues. Germline CDR1 is SGHDN and CDR2 is FVKESK. V lost 6 bases and J lost 10; bases outside the gene matches: 14. The CDR3 sequence is CASSLQAGVYPEQFF. DNA of the CDR3: TGTGCCAGCAGTCTCCAAGCGGGGGTCTACCCGGAGCAGTTCTTC.

The chain joins TRBV7-8 to TRBJ2-7, with 14 positions matching TRBD2. J gave up 5 bases and V 2 bases, and 2 bases lay outside the gene matches. This CDR3 has 15 amino acids. Germline V gene sequence: CDR1 SGHVS, CDR2 FQNEAQ. The CDR3 sequence is CASSLRLAGGHEQYF. As DNA, the CDR3 is TGTGCCAGCAGCTTAAGACTAGCGGGAGGGCACGAGCAGTACTTC. Based on the CDR3 plus reference TRBV7-8 and TRBJ2-7, the full variable domain is GAGVSQSPRYKVAKRGQDVALRCDPISGHVSLFWYQQALGQGPEFLTYFQNEAQLDKSGLPSDRFFAERPEGSVSTLKIQRTQQEDSAVYLCASSLRLAGGHEQYFGPGTRLTVT.

This clonotype was observed a handful of times. The J gene is TRBJ2-3, the V gene TRBV4-1; D ambiguous. V lost 1 base and J lost 6, with 14 bases in between. This CDR3 has 15 amino acids. Germline values: CDR1 MGHRA, CDR2 YSYEKL. This CDR3 is CASSQVAEYIDTQYF. CDR3 nucleotides: TGCGCCAGCAGCCAAGTTGCTGAATACATCGATACGCAGTATTTT.

This clonotype was picked up a small number of times. The rearrangement joins TRBV20-1 to TRBJ2-5; 8 bases line up with TRBD2. This CDR3 spans 12 amino acids. Germline V CDR1 and CDR2: DFQATT, SNEGSKA (reference sequence). The ends lost 5 bases at V and 4 bases at J; junction bases unmatched: 3. The DNA of the CDR3 is TGCAGTGCTCGGGAGGGGAGAGAGACCCAGTACTTC. Its protein is CSAREGRETQYF.

This clonotype has only a few counts. The V gene is TRBV29-1, the J gene TRBJ1-1, with a weak D call TRBD1 (5 bases). V lost 1 base and J 11 bases, leaving 14 bases between the germline ends. This CDR3 is 12 amino acids long. Germline CDR1 reads SQVTM; CDR2 reads ANQGSEA. The CDR3: CSVEGDSRKAFF. The CDR3 nucleotides are TGCAGCGTTGAAGGGGACTCCCGGAAGGCTTTCTTT.